The 27 T cell receptor beta chains below come from one sample, sequenced in a study of blood T cell repertoires in COVID-19. Data came from immunoSEQ multiplex PCR; TCRdb stores just in-frame clones and leaves some out. This repertoire shows 120,000 to 150,000 clones, approximately 83% found once; its top ten account for around 8%. Sequencing input: peripheral blood. The receptors were sampled from a woman aged 60-75 years with COVID-19, enrolled during active disease.

This sequence joins TRBV4-1 and TRBJ2-7; 7 nucleotides match TRBD1. This CDR3 is 13 amino acids long. The V gene's germline CDR1 is MGHRA and CDR2 YSYEKL. V was clipped by 3 bases and J by 2 bases; unmatched bases: 1. CDR3 nucleotides: TGCGCCAGCAGCCACGGGACAGCCTACGAGCAGTACTTC. Its protein product is CASSHGTAYEQYF.

The chain recombines TRBV27 with TRBJ1-5, with 8 bases matching TRBD1. Germline lookup yields CDR1 MNHEY and CDR2 SMNVEV (reference sequence). V lost 6 bases to trimming and J lost 5 bases; unmatched junction nucleotides: 9. This CDR3 is built from 15 residues. CDR3 region: CASRIQGDWDQPQHF. CDR3 coding DNA: TGTGCCAGCAGAATACAGGGGGATTGGGATCAGCCCCAGCATTTT.

V and J are TRBV14 and TRBJ2-7; 7 bases line up with TRBD1. In germline, CDR1 is SGHDN, CDR2 FVKESK. Trimming removed 4 bases from V and 4 bases from J; junction bases left unmatched: 4. The length of the CDR3 is 13 residues. The CDR3 loop reads CASSPGGYYEQYF. As DNA, the CDR3 is TGTGCCAGCAGCCCAGGGGGTTATTACGAGCAGTACTTC. The full variable domain, completed using reference TRBV14 and TRBJ2-7, is EAGVTQFPSHSVIEKGQTVTLRCDPISGHDNLYWYRRVMGKEIKFLLHFVKESKQDESGMPNNRFLAERTGGTYSTLKVQPAELEDSGVYFCASSPGGYYEQYFGPGTRLTVT.

This chain connects TRBV9 to TRBJ2-7; 8 bases fit TRBD1. The V gene end was trimmed by 0 bases and the J gene end by 2 bases; junction bases not matched to a gene: 4. The CDR3 is 15 amino acids. Per germline, CDR1 SGDLS and CDR2 YYNGEE. CDR3 residues: CASSVGTGLAYEQYF. DNA for the CDR3: TGTGCCAGCAGCGTAGGGACAGGGCTAGCCTACGAGCAGTACTTC.

The chain uses TRBV27 and TRBJ1-5, with no clear D. The germline V and J ends were trimmed by 3 bases and 8 bases, with 20 bases remaining between them. CDR3 length: 16 residues. Germline loops: CDR1 MNHEY, CDR2 SMNVEV (reference sequence). As DNA, the CDR3 is TGTGCCAGCAGTTTGTTTGGCCAGGATCAGTTCAAGCCCCAGCATTTT. Protein sequence: CASSLFGQDQFKPQHF.

J is TRBJ2-4 and V is TRBV7-3, with D unresolved. Germline lookup yields CDR1 SGHTA and CDR2 FQGTGA. The V and J ends lost 2 bases and 5 bases respectively, with 7 bases between them. This CDR3 spans 13 amino acids. The CDR3 reads CASSLGQENIQYF. CDR3 coding DNA: TGTGCCAGCAGCTTAGGGCAGGAAAACATTCAGTACTTC.

V gene TRBV5-8 combines with J gene TRBJ1-2; 8 bases map to TRBD1. CDR1 and CDR2 (germline): SGHTS, YDEGEE. With V trimmed by 1 base and J by 4 bases, 6 bases remained unmatched. The CDR3 is 15 amino acids. The CDR3, as DNA: TGTGCCAGCAGCTTGATGCCAGGGGGCGCCTATGGCTACACCTTC. Amino acids: CASSLMPGGAYGYTF.

The chain links TRBV20-1 to TRBJ1-5; 9 positions match TRBD1. V shed 3 bases, J shed 5 bases, and the junction held 14 bases outside the gene matches. This CDR3 is 17 amino acids long. The germline gives CDR1 DFQATT, CDR2 SNEGSKA (reference sequence). CDR3 nucleotide sequence: TGCAGTGCTAGTCTTCTCCTGGGACAGGGAGGTCATCAGCCCCAGCATTTT. Translation: CSASLLLGQGGHQPQHF.

This chain links TRBV27 with TRBJ2-7; D possibly corresponds to TRBD1 (5 bases). With 2 bases removed from V and 0 bases from J, the gap between germline ends came to 14 bases. CDR3 length: 16 amino acids. CDR1 is MNHEY, CDR2 SMNVEV, per germline (reference sequence). The CDR3 nucleotides are TGTGCCAGCAGTTTAGGTGTGACAGCAAGCTCCTACGAGCAGTACTTC. Translated, it gives CASSLGVTASSYEQYF.

This clone was picked up one time. This chain connects TRBV10-2 to TRBJ1-6; 7 bases are shared with TRBD1. This CDR3 contains 17 residues. The germline V gene has CDR1 WSHSY and CDR2 SAAADI. With 7 bases clipped from V and 0 bases from J, the junction kept 9 bases outside the gene matches. The CDR3 is CASTSPGQSSYNSPLHF. The CDR3 DNA sequence: TGCGCCAGCACCTCTCCGGGACAGAGCTCCTATAATTCACCCCTCCACTTT.

The chain joins TRBV10-3 to TRBJ1-5; D possibly corresponds to TRBD1 (6 bases). This CDR3 is 16 amino acids long. The V end was cut by 0 bases, the J end by 2 bases, with 11 bases between. Looked up from germline, CDR1 is ENHRY and CDR2 is SYGVKD. CDR3 nucleotides: TGTGCCATCAGTGAGTCTACAGGGCGGGGCAATCAGCCCCAGCATTTT. This codes for CAISESTGRGNQPQHF.

The V and J genes are TRBV3-1 (or the pseudogene TRBV3-2) and TRBJ2-1; a possible D gene is TRBD2 (5 bases). The CDR3 length is 13 residues. Trimming cost V 1 base and J 9 bases, with 10 bases left between them. Germline V gene lookup returns CDR1 LGHDT and CDR2 YNNKEL (reference sequence). For the CDR3, the DNA is TGTGCCAGCAGCCAAGTACGGGATAGTGAGCAGTTCTTC. It codes for CASSQVRDSEQFF.

The V and J genes are TRBV27 and TRBJ2-5, with 7 positions matching TRBD1. V shed 0 bases and J 5 bases; nucleotides not matched to a gene: 6. CDR1 is MNHEY, CDR2 SMNVEV, per germline (reference sequence). The CDR3 runs 15 residues. The CDR3 region is CASSLSGGERETQYF. CDR3 DNA sequence: TGTGCCAGCAGTTTATCAGGGGGCGAGAGGGAGACCCAGTACTTC.

There are a few counts of this clone. V is TRBV4-3 and J is TRBJ1-2; 9 nucleotides align to TRBD1. With V trimmed by 3 bases and J by 4 bases, 9 bases remained unmatched. The CDR3 is 16 residues long. Germline V gene lookup returns CDR1 LGHNA and CDR2 YSLEER. CDR3 in amino acids: CASSQEVQGATYGYTF. CDR3 in DNA: TGCGCCAGCAGCCAGGAAGTACAGGGGGCGACCTATGGCTACACCTTC.

The V and J genes are TRBV7-2 and TRBJ2-7; no clear D gene. Germline loops: CDR1 SGHTA, CDR2 FQGNSA. This CDR3 comprises 15 residues. The V gene lost 3 bases and the J gene lost 2 bases, with 14 bases spanning the gap. The CDR3 sequence is CASSFYSLSAYEQYF. In nucleotides, the CDR3 is TGTGCCAGCAGCTTCTACTCGCTCTCCGCCTACGAGCAGTACTTC.

CDR3 bases: TGCGCCAGCAGCTACCCCCGGGAGGGGGTGTCTGCTTTCTTT. Its translation is CASSYPREGVSAFF. The chain links TRBV5-1 to TRBJ1-1, with a tentative D call TRBD1 (6 bases). Germline CDR1 SGHRS, CDR2 YFSETQ. This CDR3 spans 14 amino acids. The V and J ends lost 3 bases and 11 bases respectively, with 20 bases between them.

With regard to this clone: The same CDR3 is also encoded by other DNA sequences in this sample. The CDR3: CASSEGGGGYTF. The CDR3 DNA follows: TGTGCCAGCAGTGAGGGGGGAGGGGGCTACACCTTC. This chain joins TRBV25-1 and TRBJ1-2; perhaps TRBD1 as D (5 bases). The CDR3 runs to 12 residues. V lost 3 bases and J 8 bases, leaving 10 bases between the germline ends. Germline CDR1 is MGHDK and CDR2 is SYGVNS.

The CDR3 coding sequence is TGTGCCAGCAGCTCGGACATAGAGACCCAGTACTTC. Translating it yields CASSSDIETQYF. This chain connects TRBV11-2 to TRBJ2-5, with TRBD1 as a possible D gene (5 bases). Germline V gene sequence: CDR1 SGHAT, CDR2 FQNNGV. The CDR3 spans 12 residues. The V end lost 4 bases, the J end lost 4 bases, and 7 bases lay between the germline ends.

This clone is medium-sized. This chain uses TRBV14 with TRBJ1-1; D call uncertain. Trimming took 5 bases from V and 0 from J, leaving 13 bases between them. Germline V lookup: CDR1 SGHDN, CDR2 FVKESK. The CDR3 runs to 15 residues. The chain's CDR3 is CASSSGLMMNTEAFF. CDR3 nucleotide sequence: TGTGCCAGCAGCTCCGGACTGATGATGAACACTGAAGCTTTCTTT.

This clone was seen only a few times. The chain recombines TRBV7-9 with TRBJ2-2, with D possibly matching TRBD1 (6 bases). Per germline, CDR1 SEHNR and CDR2 FQNEAQ (reference sequence). Trimming left V 4 bases short and J 1 base short, with 10 bases between. The CDR3 runs to 15 residues. The chain's CDR3 is CASSSWTENTGELFF. CDR3 in DNA: TGTGCCAGCAGCTCCTGGACAGAGAACACCGGGGAGCTGTTTTTT. Filled out from reference TRBV7-9 and TRBJ2-2, the complete variable domain reads DTGVSQNPRHKITKRGQNVTFRCDPISEHNRLYWYRQTLGQGPEFLTYFQNEAQLEKSRLLSDRFSAERPKGSFSTLEIQRTEQGDSAMYLCASSSWTENTGELFFGEGSRLTVL.

The gene calls are TRBV11-2 and TRBJ1-5, with D perhaps TRBD1 (6 bases). The CDR3 extends over 14 amino acids. The V gene lost 8 bases and the J gene lost 5 bases, with 16 bases spanning the gap. Per germline, CDR1 SGHAT and CDR2 FQNNGV. This chain's CDR3 is CASQRGGGHQPQHF. The CDR3 coding sequence is TGTGCCAGCCAACGGGGGGGCGGGCATCAGCCCCAGCATTTT.

J is TRBJ2-7 and V is TRBV7-3, with D tentatively TRBD2 (5 bases). The CDR3 sequence is 13 residues long. V was trimmed by 5 bases and J by 3 bases, leaving 11 bases between them. CDR1 is SGHTA and CDR2 is FQGTGA in the germline V gene. CDR3 in amino acids: CASSPGVGYEQYF. In DNA form, the CDR3 reads TGTGCCAGCAGCCCCGGGGTGGGCTACGAGCAGTACTTC.

V usage is TRBV9 and J usage is TRBJ1-3, with 7 nucleotides matching TRBD1. CDR1 and CDR2 (germline): SGDLS, YYNGEE. J gave up 2 bases and V 3 bases, and 2 bases lay outside the gene matches. This CDR3 has 14 amino acids. The CDR3 here is CASSATGTGNTIYF. The CDR3 DNA follows: TGTGCCAGCAGCGCGACAGGGACTGGAAACACCATATATTTT.

This clone was seen a handful of times. The rearrangement links TRBV12-3 or TRBV12-4 to TRBJ2-7, with D possibly TRBD1 on 6 matching bases. The CDR3 sequence is 13 residues long. Trimming left V 6 bases short and J 3 bases short, with 12 bases between. Written as DNA, the CDR3 is TGTGCCAGCAGCCTTCAACAGGGCTACGAGCAGTACTTC. Translated: CASSLQQGYEQYF.

This clone was detected only a few times. This rearrangement joins TRBV10-3 to TRBJ1-3; 11 nucleotides align to TRBD1. From germline, CDR1 is ENHRY and CDR2 SYGVKD. The CDR3 contains 15 residues. The J segment lost 8 bases and the V segment lost 4 bases, leaving 7 bases of the junction unmatched. The CDR3 region has the DNA TGTGCCATCAGTGCCCTACCGGGACAGGGGGACACCATATATTTT. Its translation: CAISALPGQGDTIYF.

This chain links TRBV18 with TRBJ2-1; 9 bases line up with TRBD2. J lost 0 bases, V lost 6 bases, and 15 bases had no gene match. The CDR3 is 19 amino acids. In germline, CDR1 is KGHSH, CDR2 LQKENI. The CDR3 DNA is TGTGCCAGCTCCCCCGTGGGGCCGACTAGCGGTAGCTCCTACAATGAGCAGTTCTTC. This gives the protein CASSPVGPTSGSSYNEQFF.

This chain connects TRBV4-1 to TRBJ1-5; TRBD1 agrees at 7 bases. Germline CDR1 and CDR2: MGHRA and YSYEKL. The CDR3 extends over 16 amino acids. J gave up 0 bases and V 3 bases, and 5 bases lay outside the gene matches. Written as DNA, the CDR3 is TGCGCCAGCAGCCACATTCACAGGGGTAGCAATCAGCCCCAGCATTTT. It yields the protein CASSHIHRGSNQPQHF.